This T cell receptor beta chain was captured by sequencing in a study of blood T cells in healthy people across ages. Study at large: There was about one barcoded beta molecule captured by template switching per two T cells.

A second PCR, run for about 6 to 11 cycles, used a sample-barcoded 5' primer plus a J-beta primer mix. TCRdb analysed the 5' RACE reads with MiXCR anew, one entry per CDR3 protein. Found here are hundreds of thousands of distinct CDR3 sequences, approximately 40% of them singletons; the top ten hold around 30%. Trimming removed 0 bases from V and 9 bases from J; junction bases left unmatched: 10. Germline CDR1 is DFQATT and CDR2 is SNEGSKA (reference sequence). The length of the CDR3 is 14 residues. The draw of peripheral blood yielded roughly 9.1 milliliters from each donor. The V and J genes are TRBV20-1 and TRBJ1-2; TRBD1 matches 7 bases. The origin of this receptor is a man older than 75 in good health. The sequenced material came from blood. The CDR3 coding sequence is TGCAGTGCTAGAGAGAGGGGGCAGGGAGACCGCTACACCTTC. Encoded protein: CSARERGQGDRYTF.